One and the same sample provided the 27 T cell receptor beta chains below, sequenced in a study of post-analysis software for immune sequencing data. For these receptors, no antigen is known. The TCR beta cDNA libraries contained unique molecular identifiers. TCRdb itself ran the PCR reads through MiXCR, one entry per CDR3 protein. The table records some 370,000 distinct CDR3 sequences, around a third of them present only once. Findings and limits, study-wide: Patients had higher frequencies than controls of about 5 TRBV segments, including TRBV5-6, TRBV5-1 and TRBV20-1.

Sequencing was done on a sample of blood. The source of these receptors is a girl aged 10 to 17 with multiple sclerosis.

This clonotype has just a few counts. V usage is TRBV29-1 and J usage is TRBJ2-1; 14 bases match TRBD2. This CDR3 has 14 residues. The germline V gene encodes CDR1 SQVTM and CDR2 ANQGSEA. J lost 14 bases, V lost 1 base, and 7 bases had no gene match. DNA for the CDR3: TGCAGCGTTGAAGGACTAGCGGGGGGGCCCGGGGAGTTCTTC. It codes for CSVEGLAGGPGEFF.

The chain carries TRBV14 and TRBJ2-1; perhaps TRBD2 as D (7 bases). The CDR3 length is 17 residues. Germline CDR1 is SGHDN and CDR2 is FVKESK. The V and J ends lost 3 bases and 6 bases respectively, with 21 bases between them. The CDR3 reads CASSHPRGGVYSNEQFF. Written as DNA, the CDR3 is TGTGCCAGCAGCCATCCAAGGGGGGGCGTCTACAGCAATGAGCAGTTCTTC.

The chain combines TRBV12-3 or TRBV12-4 with TRBJ1-2, with no clear D. The V and J ends lost 2 bases and 6 bases respectively, with 4 bases between them. There are 11 residues in the CDR3. CDR3 protein: CASSLSDGYTF. In nucleotides, the CDR3 is TGTGCCAGCAGTTTAAGCGATGGCTACACCTTC.

This rearrangement joins TRBV6-5 to TRBJ1-1; no firm D call. Germline values: CDR1 MNHEY, CDR2 SVGAGI. CDR3 length: 13 amino acids. V was pared by 0 bases and J by 1 base, with 3 bases between. The CDR3 reads CASSYSENTEAFF. The CDR3 bases are TGTGCCAGCAGTTACTCAGAGAACACTGAAGCTTTCTTT.

The chain joins TRBV6-5 to TRBJ1-2; TRBD1 aligns across 7 bases. The V gene end was trimmed by 2 bases and the J gene end by 4 bases; junction bases not matched to a gene: 4. Germline CDR1 MNHEY, CDR2 SVGAGI. The CDR3 loop spans 14 amino acids. CDR3: CASSYGQGVYGYTF. The CDR3 DNA follows: TGTGCCAGCAGTTACGGCCAGGGGGTCTATGGCTACACCTTC.

CDR3 residues: CSVDGTSGHNEQFF. The DNA for the CDR3 is TGCAGCGTCGACGGGACTAGCGGTCACAATGAGCAGTTCTTC. The V gene is TRBV29-1, the J gene TRBJ2-1, with 11 bases fitting TRBD2. This CDR3 is 14 amino acids long. Unmatched junction bases numbered 6, after V lost 6 bases and J lost 5 bases. CDR1 is SQVTM and CDR2 is ANQGSEA in the germline V gene.

The V and J genes are TRBV7-2 and TRBJ2-3; the match to TRBD1 covers 9 bases. Trimming at V came to 4 bases and at J to 0 bases, leaving 8 bases not matched to a gene. Looked up from germline, CDR1 is SGHTA and CDR2 is FQGNSA. The CDR3 covers 17 residues. CDR3 in DNA: TGTGCCAGCAGCTCTCGGGACAGGGATCATAGCACAGATACGCAGTATTTT. Encoded protein: CASSSRDRDHSTDTQYF.

This clonotype appeared a few times. The rearrangement joins TRBV19 to TRBJ2-1, with D possibly matching TRBD1 (5 bases). Trimming took 4 bases from V and 10 from J, leaving 8 bases between them. The germline gives CDR1 LNHDA, CDR2 SQIVND (reference sequence). There are 11 residues in the CDR3. The CDR3 loop is CASSSPGEQFF. CDR3 DNA sequence: TGTGCCAGTAGTAGCCCAGGGGAGCAGTTCTTC.

The CDR3 here is CASSLPAGTGPAYEQYF. DNA of the CDR3: TGCGCCAGCAGCCTCCCGGCCGGGACAGGGCCTGCCTACGAGCAGTACTTC. V and J are TRBV5-1 and TRBJ2-7, with 9 bases aligning to TRBD1. The germline V gene encodes CDR1 SGHRS and CDR2 YFSETQ. V was clipped by 4 bases and J by 2 bases; unmatched bases: 13. The CDR3 spans 17 residues. Based on the CDR3 plus reference TRBV5-1 and TRBJ2-7, the full variable domain is KAGVTQTPRYLIKTRGQQVTLSCSPISGHRSVSWYQQTPGQGLQFLFEYFSETQRNKGNFPGRFSGRQFSNSRSEMNVSTLELGDSALYLCASSLPAGTGPAYEQYFGPGTRLTVT.

This clonotype occurred a few times. The rearrangement joins TRBV29-1 to TRBJ2-7; 7 nucleotides agree with TRBD2. Per germline, CDR1 SQVTM and CDR2 ANQGSEA. V dropped 4 bases and J dropped 2; count of bases not matched to a gene: 5. This CDR3 comprises 13 residues. The CDR3 DNA sequence: TGCAGCGTTGCGGCTCGGGGGGCCTACGAGCAGTACTTC. Encoded protein: CSVAARGAYEQYF.

The V call is TRBV6-2 or TRBV6-3, the J call TRBJ2-1; D perhaps matches TRBD1 (6 bases). CDR3 size: 15 residues. Germline-derived CDR1 and CDR2 are MNHEY and SVGEGT. V gave up 2 bases and J gave up 9 bases, with 17 bases separating them. In nucleotides, the CDR3 is TGTGCCAGCAGTTACAGGTACGGACAGCCTGGTGAGCAGTTCTTC. Translating gives CASSYRYGQPGEQFF.

V usage is TRBV20-1 and J usage is TRBJ2-7, with 7 bases aligning to TRBD2. The CDR3 covers 14 residues. V lost 2 bases to trimming and J lost 0 bases; unmatched junction nucleotides: 4. Germline values: CDR1 DFQATT, CDR2 SNEGSKA (reference sequence). This CDR3 reads CSARSSGLSYEQYF. Here the CDR3 DNA reads TGCAGTGCTAGATCTAGCGGCCTCTCCTACGAGCAGTACTTC.

This clonotype occurred once. The chain recombines TRBV7-9 with TRBJ2-2, with TRBD1 matching 7 bases. Germline V gene lookup returns CDR1 SEHNR and CDR2 FQNEAQ (reference sequence). Losses at the gene ends were 10 bases for V and 2 bases for J; bases not matched to a gene: 10. The CDR3 runs 15 residues. CDR3 residues: CATQTGTINTGELFF. CDR3 DNA sequence: TGTGCCACCCAGACAGGGACAATAAACACCGGGGAGCTGTTTTTT. The full variable domain, rest sourced from reference TRBV7-9 and TRBJ2-2, is DTGVSQNPRHKITKRGQNVTFRCDPISEHNRLYWYRQTLGQGPEFLTYFQNEAQLEKSRLLSDRFSAERPKGSFSTLEIQRTEQGDSAMYLCATQTGTINTGELFFGEGSRLTVL.

The rearrangement uses TRBV20-1 and TRBJ2-5, with TRBD1 identical over 7 bases. Germline V gene lookup returns CDR1 DFQATT and CDR2 SNEGSKA (reference sequence). The CDR3 runs to 13 residues. Unmatched junction bases numbered 7, after V lost 7 bases and J lost 2 bases. The CDR3 bases are TGCAGTGTTTCCCAGGGGGTTCAAGAGACCCAGTACTTC. It encodes CSVSQGVQETQYF.

This clonotype was recorded many times. V gene TRBV4-1 combines with J gene TRBJ2-7, with D possibly being TRBD2 (6 bases). Germline V lookup: CDR1 MGHRA, CDR2 YSYEKL. V was clipped by 0 bases and J by 4 bases, with 16 bases between them. The CDR3 loop spans 16 amino acids. The CDR3 DNA follows: TGCGCCAGCAGCCAAGACCCGGGGGACTGGGGGTACGAGCAGTACTTC. Translated, it gives CASSQDPGDWGYEQYF.

The chain joins TRBV6-2 or TRBV6-3 to TRBJ1-5; the D gene is possibly TRBD1 (6 bases). Germline-derived CDR1 and CDR2 are MNHEY and SVGEGT. This CDR3 comprises 15 residues. Trimming shortened V by 7 bases and J by 3 bases, and 16 bases separated the two germline ends. CDR3 nucleotide sequence: TGTGCCAGCACCTCTCAAGGGGGATCCAATCAGCCCCAGCATTTT. Encoded protein: CASTSQGGSNQPQHF.

The genes are TRBV7-2 and TRBJ1-6; TRBD1 aligns across 11 bases. The germline V gene encodes CDR1 SGHTA and CDR2 FQGNSA. This CDR3 spans 19 amino acids. V dropped 5 bases and J dropped 14; count of bases not matched to a gene: 23. The chain's CDR3 is CASSPRGAIWTGGSGSLHF. The CDR3 coding sequence is TGTGCCAGCAGCCCAAGGGGGGCTATATGGACAGGGGGCTCTGGGTCCCTCCACTTT.

This clonotype was observed a handful of times. This chain joins TRBV27 and TRBJ1-1; D ambiguous. V lost 4 bases to trimming and J lost 1 base, with 13 bases between them. CDR3 size: 15 residues. From germline, CDR1 is MNHEY and CDR2 SMNVEV (reference sequence). CDR3 DNA: TGTGCCAGCAGTTCCAACCGCCTGGGGAACACTGAAGCTTTCTTT. As protein: CASSSNRLGNTEAFF.

The rearrangement uses TRBV28 and TRBJ1-1; a weak D match, TRBD1 (5 bases). The CDR3 totals 14 residues. Germline CDR1 reads MDHEN; CDR2 reads SYDVKM. Trimming cost V 7 bases and J 4 bases, with 16 bases left between them. The CDR3 loop is CASIQGAPGTEAFF. The CDR3 DNA is TGTGCCAGCATCCAAGGGGCGCCCGGCACTGAAGCTTTCTTT.

This chain uses TRBV7-8 with TRBJ2-4; possible D gene TRBD1, 5 bases. TRBJ2-7 explains the end of the DNA better; the J call may be wrong. This CDR3 comprises 14 residues. Germline V lookup: CDR1 SGHVS, CDR2 FQNEAQ. The CDR3 sequence is CASSLDPRGYEQYF. Here the CDR3 DNA reads TGTGCCAGCAGCTTAGATCCAAGGGGCTACGAGCAGTACTTC.

This clonotype was detected ten times or more. The chain couples TRBV3-1 to TRBJ2-3; D possibly corresponds to TRBD1 (5 bases). The germline V gene encodes CDR1 LGHDT and CDR2 YNNKEL (reference sequence). V lost 3 bases, J lost 0 bases, and 13 bases lay in between. The CDR3 has 16 residues. The CDR3, as DNA: TGTGCCAGCAGCCAGGGTGGACACGCTAGCACAGATACGCAGTATTTT. It codes for CASSQGGHASTDTQYF.

The chain joins TRBV6-2 or TRBV6-3 to TRBJ2-1; possible D gene TRBD1, 6 bases. CDR3 length equals 16 residues. Trimming pared 6 bases from V and 0 bases from J, leaving 15 bases between. CDR1 MNHEY and CDR2 SVGEGT come from the germline V gene. In DNA, the CDR3 is TGTGCCAGCAGAGAAGAGGGGGTGGGCTCCTACAATGAGCAGTTCTTC. Translating gives CASREEGVGSYNEQFF.

V and J are TRBV20-1 and TRBJ2-6, with D unresolved. CDR3 size: 14 residues. Germline loops: CDR1 DFQATT, CDR2 SNEGSKA (reference sequence). V was trimmed by 1 base and J by 0 bases, leaving 4 bases between them. The CDR3 spells CSARGSSGANVLTF. The CDR3 nucleotides are TGCAGTGCTAGAGGCAGCTCTGGGGCCAACGTCCTGACTTTC.

The V and J genes are TRBV12-5 and TRBJ1-6; D is ambiguous. This CDR3 region has 19 residues. Looked up from germline, CDR1 is LGHNT and CDR2 is FRNRAP. Trimming took 0 bases from V and 0 from J, leaving 15 bases between them. CDR3 sequence reads: CASGLVIPSLYSYNSPLHF. The CDR3 nucleotides are TGTGCTAGTGGTTTGGTCATCCCTTCACTATACTCCTATAATTCACCCCTCCACTTT.

The V call is TRBV20-1, the J call TRBJ2-1, with unresolved D. The V end lost 2 bases, the J end lost 4 bases, and 6 bases lay between the germline ends. CDR1 is DFQATT, CDR2 SNEGSKA, per germline (reference sequence). The CDR3 is made up of 12 amino acids. The CDR3 is CSARYWYNEQFF. The DNA of the CDR3 is TGCAGTGCTAGATACTGGTACAATGAGCAGTTCTTC.

This clonotype was picked up a small number of times. The chain joins TRBV20-1 to TRBJ2-1, with D maybe TRBD1 (6 bases). The germline CDR1 and CDR2 sequences are DFQATT and SNEGSKA (reference sequence). The CDR3 loop spans 15 amino acids. V lost 5 bases, J lost 7 bases, and 21 bases lay in between. The CDR3 sequence is CSAPKDSSTLNEQFF. CDR3 DNA sequence: TGCAGTGCTCCCAAGGACAGTTCCACCTTGAATGAGCAGTTCTTC.

The chain employs TRBV2 and TRBJ1-6; possible D gene TRBD1, 5 bases. Per germline, CDR1 SNHLY and CDR2 FYNNEI. The ends were cut back, 8 bases at V and 9 bases at J, with 11 bases in the middle. The CDR3 has 12 residues. The CDR3 sequence is CASDLGVSPLHF. Here the CDR3 DNA reads TGTGCCAGCGACCTAGGGGTTTCACCCCTCCACTTT.